This T cell receptor beta chain was obtained from a study of blood T cells in healthy people across ages. Study outcomes and limitations: Naive CD4+ cells and diversity were both higher in long-lived donors than in aged donors.

A remark on this clonotype: Its antigen is unknown.

The CDR3 runs to 14 residues. V was cut by 5 bases and J by 10 bases, with 18 bases left in between. A second about 7 to 12 cycle PCR used barcoded and J-beta primers. Each CDR3 protein gets one entry after TCRdb re-called the 5' RACE reads with MiXCR. Of roughly 2 million distinct CDR3 sequences listed, about 49% are singletons. The chain is built from TRBV12-3 or TRBV12-4 and TRBJ2-1, with D perhaps matching TRBD2 (6 bases). Specimen: blood. The source of this sequence is a woman aged 40 to 50 in good health. CDR3 region: CASSPGLGSGEQFF. DNA for the CDR3: TGTGCCAGCAGTCCGGGACTCGGGAGTGGCGAGCAGTTCTTC.